This TCR beta chain was captured in a study of T cell responses to AZD1222 COVID-19 vaccine. Findings of the study overall: Baseline serology detected seropositivity in only a handful of AZD1222 recipients. Targets within unmutated variant regions were reportedly found for nearly half of spike-specific TCRs. It should be noted that donors were predominantly white British and more often female, and clonal diversity was possibly underestimated. Spike-specific TCR breadth and depth both grew after two AZD1222 doses.

A remark on this clone: Its target is not known.

This table comes from immunoSEQ multiplex PCR, and its TCRdb copy is limited to in-frame clones, with some not included. Here the sample spans 180,000 or so clones, just over 85% being singletons. Germline CDR1 reads SGHKS; CDR2 reads YYEKEE (reference sequence). Trimming took off 4 bases at V and 1 base at J, with 11 bases between the two ends. CDR3 length equals 14 residues. The TCR comes from an adult in good health. V usage is TRBV5-5 and J usage is TRBJ1-1, with a weak D call TRBD1 (5 bases). The sample here was peripheral blood, taken on day 0 of AZD1222 vaccination. The CDR3, as DNA: TGTGCCAGCAGCGAAGGGACCGCGAACACTGAAGCTTTCTTT. As protein: CASSEGTANTEAFF.